This T cell receptor beta chain stems from a study of regulatory T cells in long-lasting Graves disease. Study details: Antithyroid drug use was under 3 months in newly diagnosed Graves' patients.

HTBI primers from iRepertoire and Arm-PCR of CDR3 regions yielded the TCR beta libraries. From the multiplex PCR reads, TCRdb called clonotypes with MiXCR, one entry per CDR3 protein. The table lists approximately 350,000 distinct CDR3 sequences, roughly 17% of them singletons. Remarks on this clonotype: A junction boundary mismatches the germline segment, possibly from a read error.

Time point specified: newly diagnosed GD, antithyroid drugs for less than 3 months. Extracted RNA from PBMCs served as the source of the TCR library. The CDR3 runs 16 residues. Germline V gene data show CDR1 as MGHRA and CDR2 as YSYEKL. The data also belong to a second study, concerning T cells in Graves' hyperthyroidism and ophthalmopathy. That source notes: With a duration under 2 months, the hyperthyroidism was newly diagnosed in patients aged 18 to 65. Ophthalmopathy and stable hyperthyroidism were told apart by a 13 V-J model.

V is TRBV4-1 and J is TRBJ2-7, with D maybe TRBD1 (6 bases). The specimen comprised peripheral blood mononuclear cells (PBMCs), sampled at new diagnosis, from a patient treated with antithyroid drugs. This clonotype originated in a woman aged 18-29 years with Graves disease. CDR3: CASRPIGRGVVYERYF. CDR3 bases: TGCGCCAGCAGGCCGATAGGCAGGGGAGTAGTCTACGAGCGGTACTTC.